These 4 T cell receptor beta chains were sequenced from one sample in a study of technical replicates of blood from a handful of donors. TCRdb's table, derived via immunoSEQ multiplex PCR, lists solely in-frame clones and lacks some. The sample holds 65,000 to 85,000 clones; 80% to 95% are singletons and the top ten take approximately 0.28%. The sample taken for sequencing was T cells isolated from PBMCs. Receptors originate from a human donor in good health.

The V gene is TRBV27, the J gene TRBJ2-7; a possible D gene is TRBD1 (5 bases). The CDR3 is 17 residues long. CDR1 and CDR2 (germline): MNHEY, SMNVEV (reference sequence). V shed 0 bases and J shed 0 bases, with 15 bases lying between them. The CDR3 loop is CASSLSRARAFSYEQYF. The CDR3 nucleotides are TGTGCCAGCAGTTTATCCCGGGCCAGGGCCTTCTCCTACGAGCAGTACTTC.

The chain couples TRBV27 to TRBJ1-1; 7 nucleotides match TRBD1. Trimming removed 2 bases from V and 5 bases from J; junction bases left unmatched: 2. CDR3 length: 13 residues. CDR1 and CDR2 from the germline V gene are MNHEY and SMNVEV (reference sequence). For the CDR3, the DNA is TGTGCCAGCAGTTTAAACAGGGGAACTGAAGCTTTCTTT. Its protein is CASSLNRGTEAFF.

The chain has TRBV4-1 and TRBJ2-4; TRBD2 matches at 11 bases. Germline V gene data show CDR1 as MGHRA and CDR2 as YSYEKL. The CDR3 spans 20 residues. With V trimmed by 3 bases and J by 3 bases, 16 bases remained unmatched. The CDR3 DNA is TGCGCCAGCAGCCATATAGGGCTTAGCGGGAGGGCCGGCGACAAAAACATTCAGTACTTC. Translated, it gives CASSHIGLSGRAGDKNIQYF.

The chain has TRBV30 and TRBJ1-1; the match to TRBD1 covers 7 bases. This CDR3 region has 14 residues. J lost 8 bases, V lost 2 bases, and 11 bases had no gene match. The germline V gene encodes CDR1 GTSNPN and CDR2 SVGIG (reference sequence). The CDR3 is CAWSLTPRQGEAFF. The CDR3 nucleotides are TGTGCCTGGAGTCTAACTCCCCGACAGGGAGAAGCTTTCTTT.